The clone carrying this TCR beta chain was detected only once. The antigen is undetermined. Germline is not matched at one junction end, which may reflect a read error. Primed by a sample-barcoded 5' primer and a J-beta primer mix, a second PCR proceeded for about 6 to 12 cycles. From each sample, at least 2.5 million paired-end reads containing CDR3 were obtained. TCRdb re-called the 5' RACE reads through MiXCR, storing one row per CDR3 protein. The sample shows about 930,000 distinct CDR3 sequences, almost 30% of them seen only once. This specimen belongs to a study of blood T cells in healthy people across ages. Findings and caveats of the study: With naive T cell percentage, TCR beta diversity showed a strong correlation.

The CDR3 is 13 amino acids. CDR1 and CDR2 from the germline V gene are LNHDA and SQIVND (reference sequence). These data also formed part of another study, on T cells of mothers and their children. Per that study: There were over 8 million TCR beta CDR3 reads from each mother and about 3 million from each child. Related mother-child pairs shared marginally more repertoire than unrelated pairs, though not significantly.

The material sequenced was blood. The receptor was isolated from a woman aged 40 to 49 in good health. The V call is TRBV19, the J call TRBJ2-7; 7 positions agree with TRBD1. This chain's CDR3 is CASSQTGIYGQYF. The CDR3 DNA is TGTGCCAGTAGCCAGACAGGGATCTACGGGCAGTACTTC.